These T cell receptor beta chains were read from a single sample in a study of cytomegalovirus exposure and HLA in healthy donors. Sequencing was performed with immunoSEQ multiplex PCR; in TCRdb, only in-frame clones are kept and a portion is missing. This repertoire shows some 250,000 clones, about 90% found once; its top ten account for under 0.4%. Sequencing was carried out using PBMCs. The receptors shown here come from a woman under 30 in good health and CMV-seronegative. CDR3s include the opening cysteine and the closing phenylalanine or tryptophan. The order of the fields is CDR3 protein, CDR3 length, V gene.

CDR3: CASSLNRGIATEAFF
length: 15
V: TRBV7-9

CDR3: CASSVTGGPNNEQFF
length: 15
V: TRBV9

CDR3: CASSLKGSPDTQYF
length: 14
V: TRBV7-8

CDR3: CASSAGTGPETQYF
length: 14
V: TRBV9

CDR3: CASSSSGTPNNEQFF
length: 15
V: TRBV5-1

CDR3: CATSRGEWTELFF
length: 13
V: TRBV15

CDR3: CASSLEQGRRNEQFF
length: 15
V: TRBV5-4

CDR3: CASSLLSDRGSRGQYF
length: 16
V: TRBV7-2

CDR3: CASSPLAGVDNEQFF
length: 15
V: TRBV7-9

CDR3: CASSLVGQGTDTQYF
length: 15
V: TRBV7-2

CDR3: CAWSVPGTGHTDTQYF
length: 16
V: TRBV30

CDR3: CASSLEVASGGPDTQYF
length: 17
V: TRBV11-1

CDR3: CASSWGQGNYGYTF
length: 14
V: TRBV13

CDR3: CASSEGVPSDSPLHF
length: 15
V: TRBV2

CDR3: CASSLAENSNQPQHF
length: 15
V: TRBV7-2

CDR3: CAWSVWTGPNPAYEQYF
length: 17
V: TRBV30